These 22 T cell receptor beta chains came from one sample sequenced in a study of blood T cell repertoires in COVID-19. Profiling relied on immunoSEQ multiplex PCR, and the TCRdb table lists in-frame clones only, not all of them. The sample shows roughly 43,000 clones, roughly nine tenths of them seen only once. The sequencing input was peripheral blood. Receptors were obtained from a man aged 70 or older with active COVID-19.

The V gene is TRBV3-1 (or the pseudogene TRBV3-2), the J gene TRBJ2-3, with 7 bases identical to TRBD1. The germline V gene encodes CDR1 LGHDT and CDR2 YNNKEL (reference sequence). This CDR3 is built from 13 residues. V shed 4 bases and J 4 bases; nucleotides not matched to a gene: 2. The CDR3 reads CASSLGQADTQYF. CDR3 in DNA: TGTGCCAGCAGCCTCGGACAGGCAGATACGCAGTATTTT.

The V gene is TRBV27, the J gene TRBJ2-6; D unresolved. Trimming shortened V by 3 bases and J by 4 bases, and 13 bases separated the two germline ends. This CDR3 region has 16 residues. Germline V gene lookup returns CDR1 MNHEY and CDR2 SMNVEV (reference sequence). The CDR3 is CASSFHQAKGANVLTF. The CDR3 nucleotides are TGTGCCAGCAGTTTTCATCAGGCGAAAGGGGCCAACGTCCTGACTTTC.

The rearrangement uses TRBV11-3 and TRBJ2-5; TRBD1 matches at 9 bases. The CDR3 has 15 amino acids. Germline V CDR1 and CDR2: SGHNT, YENEEA. The V and J ends lost 5 bases and 3 bases, in that order; junction bases with no gene match: 7. The CDR3 reads CASSPQTGGKETQYF. CDR3 DNA: TGTGCCAGCAGCCCTCAGACAGGGGGAAAAGAGACCCAGTACTTC.

Remarks on this clone: A junction boundary mismatches the germline segment, possibly from a read error. This chain connects TRBV7-7 to TRBJ2-5, with a possible D match to TRBD2 (7 bases). Per the germline V gene, CDR1 is SSHAT and CDR2 is FNYEAQ (reference sequence). This CDR3 has 13 amino acids. CDR3 amino acids: CASTAGARETQYF. The CDR3 DNA reads TGTGCTAGCACGGCGGGGGCGAGAGAGACCCAGTACTTC.

On this clone: At one of its ends the junction is not consistent with the germline gene, which may arise from a read error. V gene TRBV6-5 combines with J gene TRBJ1-1; unclear D gene. Germline V gene sequence: CDR1 MNHEY, CDR2 SVGAGI. The CDR3 extends over 13 amino acids. Written as DNA, the CDR3 is TGTGCCAGCAGTTACTCGGAGAACACTGAAGCTTTTTTT. Residues: CASSYSENTEAFF.

The V gene is TRBV9, the J gene TRBJ1-1, with D perhaps TRBD1 (6 bases). The CDR3 length is 15 residues. Germline V gene sequence: CDR1 SGDLS, CDR2 YYNGEE. Trimming removed 4 bases at V and 0 bases at J, with 13 bases between. The CDR3 DNA reads as TGTGCCAGCAGCCCCCGGGACAACATGAACACTGAAGCTTTCTTT. This encodes CASSPRDNMNTEAFF. The whole variable domain, filled in from reference TRBV9 and TRBJ1-1, reads DSGVTQTPKHLITATGQRVTLRCSPRSGDLSVYWYQQSLDQGLQFLIQYYNGEERAKGNILERFSAQQFPDLHSELNLSSLELGDSALYFCASSPRDNMNTEAFFGQGTRLTVV.

The genes are TRBV3-1 (or the pseudogene TRBV3-2) and TRBJ1-2, with D possibly TRBD1 on 6 matching bases. Germline CDR1 LGHDT, CDR2 YNNKEL (reference sequence). The CDR3 length is 15 residues. V was shortened by 2 bases and J by 1 base, with 11 bases between the two germline ends. CDR3 protein: CASSQQGMGNYGYTF. CDR3 coding DNA: TGTGCCAGCAGCCAACAGGGGATGGGTAACTATGGCTACACCTTC.

The chain couples TRBV18 to TRBJ2-2; D is possibly TRBD1 (5 bases). V was shortened by 3 bases and J by 0 bases, with 8 bases between the two germline ends. Per germline, CDR1 KGHSH and CDR2 LQKENI. This CDR3 is built from 15 residues. CDR3 in DNA: TGTGCCAGCTCACCTTCACAGGCGAACACCGGGGAGCTGTTTTTT. Its protein is CASSPSQANTGELFF.

V and J are TRBV11-3 and TRBJ2-3, with D possibly TRBD2 on 6 matching bases. Germline V gene data show CDR1 as SGHNT and CDR2 as YENEEA. V was cut by 1 base and J by 2 bases, with 7 bases left in between. There are 14 residues in the CDR3. The CDR3 nucleotides read TGTGCCAGCAGCTTAGGCGGGGCCACAGATACGCAGTATTTT. Encoded protein: CASSLGGATDTQYF.

A few counts support this clone. The chain's CDR3 is CASSLSGQSYEQYF. CDR3 in DNA: TGTGCCAGCAGTTTATCTGGTCAGTCCTACGAGCAGTACTTC. The chain is built from TRBV27 and TRBJ2-7, with D uncertain. The germline V gene has CDR1 MNHEY and CDR2 SMNVEV (reference sequence). The V and J ends lost 0 bases and 1 base respectively, with 7 bases between them. This CDR3 spans 14 amino acids.

This chain connects TRBV19 to TRBJ1-5; D is perhaps TRBD1 (6 bases). Germline CDR1 is LNHDA and CDR2 is SQIVND (reference sequence). The CDR3 runs 14 residues. V was clipped by 6 bases and J by 1 base, with 10 bases between them. The chain's CDR3 is CASSGQYSNQPQHF. CDR3 nucleotides: TGTGCCAGTAGCGGACAGTACAGCAATCAGCCCCAGCATTTT. Drawing the rest from reference TRBV19 and TRBJ1-5, the complete variable domain is DGGITQSPKYLFRKEGQNVTLSCEQNLNHDAMYWYRQDPGQGLRLIYYSQIVNDFQKGDIAEGYSVSREKKESFPLTVTSAQKNPTAFYLCASSGQYSNQPQHFGDGTRLSIL.

V is TRBV7-6 and J is TRBJ1-1; 7 bases line up with TRBD1. Germline CDR1 reads SGHVS; CDR2 reads FNYEAQ. The length of the CDR3 is 15 residues. V gave up 2 bases and J gave up 4 bases; unmatched junction bases: 7. The CDR3 loop reads CASSLSYRGSTEAFF. The CDR3 coding sequence is TGTGCCAGCAGCTTATCCTACAGGGGAAGCACTGAAGCTTTCTTT.

The genes are TRBV11-2 and TRBJ2-7; TRBD1 matches at 9 bases. V shed 1 base, J shed 3 bases, and the junction held 10 bases outside the gene matches. In germline, CDR1 is SGHAT, CDR2 FQNNGV. The CDR3 is 17 residues long. The DNA for the CDR3 is TGTGCCAGCAGCTTAGTATTTCCGGGACAGGGATTCTACGAGCAGTACTTC. It yields the protein CASSLVFPGQGFYEQYF.

The J gene is TRBJ1-1, the V gene TRBV19; 9 nucleotides line up with TRBD1. The V segment lost 4 bases and the J segment 0 bases; nucleotides outside the gene matches: 3. The CDR3 spans 15 residues. Germline V gene data show CDR1 as LNHDA and CDR2 as SQIVND (reference sequence). CDR3 protein: CASSTGTGLNTEAFF. In DNA form, the CDR3 reads TGTGCCAGTAGTACTGGGACAGGGTTGAACACTGAAGCTTTCTTT.

This clone appeared a few times. This chain joins TRBV11-2 and TRBJ2-2, with 9 bases lining up with TRBD1. Losses at the gene ends were 2 bases for V and 6 bases for J; bases not matched to a gene: 4. The CDR3 sequence is 15 residues long. Germline V CDR1 and CDR2: SGHAT, FQNNGV. The CDR3 sequence: CASSLHRGRSGELFF. CDR3 DNA: TGTGCCAGCAGCTTACACAGGGGGCGGTCCGGGGAGCTGTTTTTT.

The rearrangement joins TRBV6-5 to TRBJ1-2; TRBD1 might be the D (6 bases). CDR1 is MNHEY, CDR2 SVGAGI, per germline. The CDR3 has 12 amino acids. V was pared by 6 bases and J by 3 bases, with 8 bases between. Here the CDR3 reads CASRAGDYGYTF. The CDR3 nucleotides are TGTGCCAGCAGGGCAGGGGACTATGGCTACACCTTC.

The chain is built from TRBV6-5 and TRBJ2-1; 9 nucleotides agree with TRBD2. Germline-derived CDR1 and CDR2 are MNHEY and SVGAGI. CDR3 size: 14 residues. V lost 5 bases to trimming and J lost 4 bases; unmatched junction nucleotides: 3. CDR3 sequence reads: CASSSGGPYNEQFF. The CDR3 DNA follows: TGTGCCAGCAGTAGCGGGGGGCCGTACAATGAGCAGTTCTTC.

The sample holds one count of this clone. The chain is built from TRBV5-1 and TRBJ2-7; TRBD1 matches 9 bases. The CDR3 has 16 amino acids. Germline V gene sequence: CDR1 SGHRS, CDR2 YFSETQ. V was clipped by 0 bases and J by 3 bases; unmatched bases: 7. CDR3 nucleotides: TGCGCCAGCAGCTTGGTTCCCGACAGGGGGATCTACGAGCAGTACTTC. It encodes CASSLVPDRGIYEQYF. Combining the CDR3 with reference TRBV5-1 and TRBJ2-7 gives the whole variable domain KAGVTQTPRYLIKTRGQQVTLSCSPISGHRSVSWYQQTPGQGLQFLFEYFSETQRNKGNFPGRFSGRQFSNSRSEMNVSTLELGDSALYLCASSLVPDRGIYEQYFGPGTRLTVT.

V is TRBV21-1 and J is TRBJ2-7; TRBD2 is the table's D call, not checked against the DNA. TRBV21-1 is tagged as a pseudogene. The CDR3 is 14 residues long. The CDR3 DNA is TGTGCCGATCCGGGATTCCGTGTTGGCCTTGAGAAGTACTTC. It translates to CADPGFRVGLEKYF.

This clone was observed once. The chain carries TRBV2 and TRBJ2-1; TRBD1 agrees at 9 bases. The CDR3 is made up of 16 amino acids. Germline CDR1 SNHLY, CDR2 FYNNEI. V shed 2 bases and J 2 bases; nucleotides not matched to a gene: 4. CDR3 protein: CASSELTGGPYNEQFF. In DNA, the CDR3 is TGTGCCAGCAGTGAATTAACAGGGGGCCCCTACAATGAGCAGTTCTTC.

The CDR3 sequence: CASGWTSQETQYF. The CDR3, as DNA: TGTGCCAGCGGTTGGACATCACAAGAGACCCAGTACTTC. The chain uses TRBV14 and TRBJ2-5; D is perhaps TRBD1 (5 bases). This CDR3 is built from 13 residues. Trimming removed 8 bases at V and 2 bases at J, with 12 bases between. Germline V gene sequence: CDR1 SGHDN, CDR2 FVKESK.

This clone was detected only once. J is TRBJ1-5 and V is TRBV2, with 9 positions matching TRBD1. With V trimmed by 6 bases and J by 5 bases, 8 bases remained unmatched. Germline CDR1 is SNHLY and CDR2 is FYNNEI. This CDR3 has 15 residues. The CDR3 region has the DNA TGTGCCAGCAGCCCGGACAGGGGAATATATCAGCCCCAGCATTTT. Amino acids: CASSPDRGIYQPQHF.